The 20 T cell receptor beta chains presented below share a single source sample, sequenced in a study of control samples from healthy donors and cancer patients. Measured with immunoSEQ multiplex PCR; TCRdb has only the in-frame clones, and not every one. This repertoire shows about 130,000 clones, around 94% found once; its top ten account for 11% to 15%. The sample comprised PBMCs. These receptors all come from a man in his sixties with colorectal cancer.

The chain uses TRBV25-1 and TRBJ1-2; 10 nucleotides line up with TRBD1. V shed 7 bases, J shed 1 base, and the junction held 12 bases outside the gene matches. In germline, CDR1 is MGHDK, CDR2 SYGVNS. The CDR3 is made up of 17 amino acids. The CDR3 here is CASTSKAGTGVNYGYTF. In DNA form, the CDR3 reads TGTGCCAGCACCTCCAAAGCCGGGACAGGGGTTAACTATGGCTACACCTTC.

This chain links TRBV11-2 with TRBJ1-3; D not resolved. The CDR3 has 15 amino acids. V lost 6 bases to trimming and J lost 1 base, with 13 bases between them. Germline V CDR1 and CDR2: SGHAT, FQNNGV. CDR3 region: CASRPQIGSGNTIYF. CDR3 sequence (DNA): TGTGCCAGCAGACCTCAGATCGGTTCTGGAAACACCATATATTTT. The entire variable domain, with the rest obtained from reference TRBV11-2 and TRBJ1-3, is as follows: EAGVAQSPRYKIIEKRQSVAFWCNPISGHATLYWYQQILGQGPKLLIQFQNNGVVDDSQLPKDRFSAERLKGVDSTLKIQPAKLEDSAVYLCASRPQIGSGNTIYFGEGSWLTVV.

The rearrangement joins TRBV7-2 to TRBJ1-1; unclear D gene. The V end lost 6 bases, the J end lost 6 bases, and 14 bases lay between the germline ends. Germline V gives CDR1 SGHTA, CDR2 FQGNSA. The CDR3 length is 13 residues. CDR3 in DNA: TGTGCCAGCAGTCCAAGGGTTGTCGCTGAAGCTTTCTTT. Its protein is CASSPRVVAEAFF.

The CDR3 nucleotides read TGTGCCACCAGTTCGACAGATACCTCAGATACGCAGTATTTT. This encodes CATSSTDTSDTQYF. The V call is TRBV24-1, the J call TRBJ2-3, with TRBD1 as a possible D gene (5 bases). CDR1 is KGHDR, CDR2 SFDVKD, per germline. Trimming took off 6 bases at V and 4 bases at J, with 13 bases between the two ends. This CDR3 is 14 amino acids long.

The chain joins TRBV30 to TRBJ1-2; tentative D call: TRBD1 (5 bases). Per the germline V gene, CDR1 is GTSNPN and CDR2 is SVGIG (reference sequence). V lost 0 bases to trimming and J lost 4 bases, with 12 bases between them. The CDR3 runs 14 residues. CDR3 sequence: CAWSVNLRGYGYTF. CDR3 DNA sequence: TGTGCCTGGAGTGTAAACCTTAGGGGCTATGGCTACACCTTC. Supplemented by reference TRBV30 and TRBJ1-2, the full variable domain reads SQTIHQWPATLVQPVGSPLSLECTVEGTSNPNLYWYRQAAGRGLQLLFYSVGIGQISSEVPQNLSASRPQDRQFILSSKKLLLSDSGFYLCAWSVNLRGYGYTFGSGTRLTVV.

The chain employs TRBV5-6 and TRBJ2-1; no clear D gene. The germline V gene encodes CDR1 SGHDT and CDR2 YYEEEE. CDR3 length equals 11 residues. The germline V and J ends were trimmed by 3 bases and 7 bases, with 5 bases remaining between them. CDR3 residues: CASSWGNEQFF. The CDR3, as DNA: TGTGCCAGCAGCTGGGGAAATGAGCAGTTCTTC.

V and J are TRBV4-1 and TRBJ1-6; weak D call: TRBD1 (5 bases). Trimming removed 3 bases at V and 6 bases at J, with 15 bases between. The CDR3 sequence is 16 residues long. The germline V gene has CDR1 MGHRA and CDR2 YSYEKL. For the CDR3, the DNA is TGCGCCAGCAGCCAGGATCCGGGACCGTTTAATTCACCCCTCCACTTT. It is translated as CASSQDPGPFNSPLHF.

The rearrangement joins TRBV6-5 to TRBJ2-7; D possibly uses TRBD1 or TRBD2 (5 bases each). The V end was cut by 0 bases, the J end by 4 bases, with 13 bases between. Looked up from germline, CDR1 is MNHEY and CDR2 is SVGAGI. The CDR3 covers 15 residues. CDR3 sequence reads: CASSYSRGGEYEQYF. As DNA, the CDR3 is TGTGCCAGCAGTTACTCGAGGGGCGGAGAATACGAGCAGTACTTC.

The chain combines TRBV19 with TRBJ1-2; maybe TRBD1 (5 bases). The CDR3 runs to 14 residues. Looked up from germline, CDR1 is LNHDA and CDR2 is SQIVND (reference sequence). Trimming pared 1 base from V and 4 bases from J, leaving 10 bases between. CDR3 residues: CASSIGSGPYGYTF. CDR3 coding DNA: TGTGCCAGTAGTATAGGTTCGGGGCCCTATGGCTACACCTTC.

This chain connects TRBV6-6 to TRBJ1-5; no firm D call. V lost 7 bases, J lost 3 bases, and 16 bases lay in between. This CDR3 has 15 amino acids. Germline V gene lookup returns CDR1 MNHNY and CDR2 SVGAGI (reference sequence). CDR3 amino acids: CASTNVNEANQPQHF. For the CDR3, the DNA is TGTGCCAGCACCAACGTGAACGAAGCCAATCAGCCCCAGCATTTT.

The rearrangement joins TRBV3-1 (or the pseudogene TRBV3-2) to TRBJ2-7, with TRBD2 identical over 8 bases. V dropped 1 base and J dropped 2; count of bases not matched to a gene: 4. Germline V CDR1 and CDR2: LGHDT, YNNKEL (reference sequence). This CDR3 spans 15 amino acids. The chain's CDR3 is CASSQGAGGTYEQYF. The CDR3 DNA is TGTGCCAGCAGCCAAGGCGCGGGGGGAACCTACGAGCAGTACTTC.

J is TRBJ1-1 and V is TRBV5-1, with 7 bases that match TRBD1. After removal of 0 bases from V and 3 bases from J, the junction contained 5 bases not matched to a gene. Germline loops: CDR1 SGHRS, CDR2 YFSETQ. The CDR3 runs 15 residues. The CDR3 DNA reads as TGCGCCAGCAGCTTGGCCATTACAGGGGACACTGAAGCTTTCTTT. The encoded protein is CASSLAITGDTEAFF.

The rearrangement links TRBV4-1 to TRBJ2-1, with D unclear. Trimming cost V 4 bases and J 3 bases, with 19 bases left between them. The CDR3 runs 17 residues. Germline CDR1 reads MGHRA; CDR2 reads YSYEKL. CDR3 sequence reads: CASSPSPHDMNYNEQFF. CDR3 DNA: TGCGCCAGCAGCCCCTCACCCCACGACATGAACTACAATGAGCAGTTCTTC.

The V call is TRBV7-2, the J call TRBJ2-1; D gene uncertain. The CDR3 runs to 13 residues. The germline V gene encodes CDR1 SGHTA and CDR2 FQGNSA. Trimming pared 5 bases from V and 6 bases from J, leaving 11 bases between. CDR3 region: CASSGQTANEQFF. For the CDR3, the DNA is TGTGCCAGCAGCGGGCAGACGGCCAATGAGCAGTTCTTC. The variable domain in full, completed from reference TRBV7-2 and TRBJ2-1, reads GAGVSQSPSNKVTEKGKDVELRCDPISGHTALYWYRQSLGQGLEFLIYFQGNSAPDKSGLPSDRFSAERTGGSVSTLTIQRTQQEDSAVYLCASSGQTANEQFFGPGTRLTVL.

The J gene is TRBJ1-2, the V gene TRBV2; 8 bases fit TRBD1. Germline V gives CDR1 SNHLY, CDR2 FYNNEI. The CDR3 is made up of 15 amino acids. V lost 7 bases, J lost 9 bases, and 16 bases stayed unmatched. The CDR3 region is CASNSSPGQGPSYTF. CDR3 in DNA: TGTGCCAGCAACTCTTCGCCCGGACAGGGCCCAAGCTACACCTTC.

The chain joins TRBV19 to TRBJ2-7, with 9 bases lining up with TRBD2. This CDR3 has 15 amino acids. V shed 7 bases, J shed 6 bases, and the junction held 13 bases outside the gene matches. Germline V gives CDR1 LNHDA, CDR2 SQIVND (reference sequence). The CDR3 spells CASNTGTSFGREQYF. CDR3 sequence (DNA): TGTGCCAGTAACACCGGGACTAGCTTCGGGCGCGAGCAGTACTTC.

The count of this clone is one. V is TRBV2 and J is TRBJ2-7, with 14 bases fitting TRBD2. Trimming cost V 5 bases and J 11 bases; bases outside gene matches: 11. Germline V gives CDR1 SNHLY, CDR2 FYNNEI. There are 15 residues in the CDR3. The CDR3 protein is CASSPSQGLAGAKYF. The CDR3 DNA is TGTGCCAGCAGTCCTTCTCAGGGACTAGCGGGGGCTAAGTACTTC.

The CDR3, as DNA: TGTGCCAGTAGTATAGGGCTGACAGATACGCAGTATTTT. It is translated as CASSIGLTDTQYF. The chain combines TRBV19 with TRBJ2-3; D not resolved. Trimming left V 1 base short and J 3 bases short, with 5 bases between. CDR1 and CDR2 from the germline V gene are LNHDA and SQIVND (reference sequence). There are 13 residues in the CDR3.

This clone was counted once. The J gene is TRBJ1-2, the V gene TRBV2; maybe TRBD1 (5 bases). Germline V gene lookup returns CDR1 SNHLY and CDR2 FYNNEI. CDR3 length: 13 amino acids. V dropped 7 bases and J dropped 5 bases, with 14 bases sitting between them. CDR3 in amino acids: CASTGQGGYGYTF. The CDR3 DNA follows: TGTGCCAGCACAGGTCAGGGAGGTTATGGCTACACCTTC.

This chain joins TRBV29-1 and TRBJ2-3, with 7 nucleotides matching TRBD2. CDR1 and CDR2 from the germline V gene are SQVTM and ANQGSEA. The CDR3 is made up of 13 amino acids. After removal of 2 bases from V and 7 bases from J, the junction contained 6 bases not matched to a gene. The chain's CDR3 is CSVERTGGNTQYF. The CDR3 bases are TGCAGCGTTGAAAGGACCGGGGGGAATACGCAGTATTTT.